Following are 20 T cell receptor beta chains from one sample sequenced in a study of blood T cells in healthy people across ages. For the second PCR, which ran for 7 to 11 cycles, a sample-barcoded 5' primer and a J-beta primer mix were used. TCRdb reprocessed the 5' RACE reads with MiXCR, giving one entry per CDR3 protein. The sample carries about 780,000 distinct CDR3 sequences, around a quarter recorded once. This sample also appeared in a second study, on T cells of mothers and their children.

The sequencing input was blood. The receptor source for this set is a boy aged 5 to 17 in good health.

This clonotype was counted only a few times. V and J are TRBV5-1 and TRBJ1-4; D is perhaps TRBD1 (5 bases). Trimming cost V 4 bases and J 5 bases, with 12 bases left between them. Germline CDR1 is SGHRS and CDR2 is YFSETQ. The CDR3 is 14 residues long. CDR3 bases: TGCGCCAGCAGCCCGGGGGGTAGCAATGAAAAACTGTTTTTT. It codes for CASSPGGSNEKLFF.

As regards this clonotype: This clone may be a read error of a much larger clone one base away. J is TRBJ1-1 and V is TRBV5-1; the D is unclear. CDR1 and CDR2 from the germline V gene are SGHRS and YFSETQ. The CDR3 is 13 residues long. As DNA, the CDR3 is TGCGCCAGCAGCTTTTCTGCGAACACTGAAACTTTCTTT. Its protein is CASSFSANTETFF.

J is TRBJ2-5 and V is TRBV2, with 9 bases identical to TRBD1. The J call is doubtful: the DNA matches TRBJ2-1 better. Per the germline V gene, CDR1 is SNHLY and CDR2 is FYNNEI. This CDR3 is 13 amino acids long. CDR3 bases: TGTGCCAGCGGGGGACAGGGCTACAATGAGCAGTTCTTC. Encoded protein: CASGGQGYNEQFF.

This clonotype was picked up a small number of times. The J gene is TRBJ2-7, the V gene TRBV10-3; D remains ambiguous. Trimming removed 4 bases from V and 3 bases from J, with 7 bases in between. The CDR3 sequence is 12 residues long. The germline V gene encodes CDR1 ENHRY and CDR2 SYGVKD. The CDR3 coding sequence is TGTGCCATCAGTGGATACAGCTACGAGCAGTACTTC. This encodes CAISGYSYEQYF.

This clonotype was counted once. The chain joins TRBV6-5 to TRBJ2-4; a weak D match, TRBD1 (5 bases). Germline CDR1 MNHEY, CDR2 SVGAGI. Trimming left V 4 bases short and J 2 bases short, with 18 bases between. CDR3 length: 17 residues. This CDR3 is CASSFGHLGASKNIQYF. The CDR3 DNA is TGTGCCAGCAGTTTCGGACATTTGGGCGCTTCCAAAAACATTCAGTACTTC.

CDR3 sequence reads: CSVGFRAGYTGELFF. CDR3 DNA sequence: TGCAGCGTTGGATTCCGGGCAGGGTATACCGGGGAGCTGTTTTTT. The V and J genes are TRBV29-1 and TRBJ2-2; a possible D gene is TRBD1 (5 bases). V gave up 4 bases and J gave up 5 bases, with 17 bases separating them. The CDR3 sequence is 15 residues long. Germline V CDR1 and CDR2: SQVTM, ANQGSEA.

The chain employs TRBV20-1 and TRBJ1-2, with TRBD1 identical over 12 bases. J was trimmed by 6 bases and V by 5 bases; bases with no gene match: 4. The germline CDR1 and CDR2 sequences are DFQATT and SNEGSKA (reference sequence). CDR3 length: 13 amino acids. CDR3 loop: CSAGTGGENGYTF. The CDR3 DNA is TGCAGTGCTGGGACAGGGGGCGAGAATGGCTACACCTTC.

The CDR3 loop reads CASSPPGTSNTGELFF. In DNA, the CDR3 is TGTGCCAGCAGTCCCCCAGGGACGAGCAACACCGGGGAGCTGTTTTTT. The chain combines TRBV12-3 or TRBV12-4 with TRBJ2-2; perhaps D is TRBD1 or TRBD2 (5 bases each). V gave up 5 bases and J gave up 2 bases, with 15 bases separating them. This CDR3 is built from 16 residues.

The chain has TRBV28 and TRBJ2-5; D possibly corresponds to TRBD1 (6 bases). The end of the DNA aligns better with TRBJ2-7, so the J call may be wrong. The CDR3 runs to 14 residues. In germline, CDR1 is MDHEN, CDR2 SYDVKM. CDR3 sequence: CASSYADSTYEQYF. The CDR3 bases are TGTGCCAGCAGTTATGCGGACAGCACCTACGAGCAGTACTTC.

CDR3 nucleotides: TGTGCCAGCAGCGGGGCCGGGACTAGCTACAATGAGCAGTTCTTC. It codes for CASSGAGTSYNEQFF. The gene calls are TRBV7-2 and TRBJ2-1; TRBD2 matches 8 bases. In germline, CDR1 is SGHTA, CDR2 FQGNSA. This CDR3 is built from 15 residues. Trimming took 5 bases from V and 3 from J; bases not matched to a gene: 6.

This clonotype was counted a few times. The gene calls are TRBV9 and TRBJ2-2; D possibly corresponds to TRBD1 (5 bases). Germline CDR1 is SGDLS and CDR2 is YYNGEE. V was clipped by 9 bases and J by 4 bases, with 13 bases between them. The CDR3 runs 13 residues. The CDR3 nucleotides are TGTGCCAACACCAGGGAAGGCACCGGGGAGCTGTTTTTT. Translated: CANTREGTGELFF. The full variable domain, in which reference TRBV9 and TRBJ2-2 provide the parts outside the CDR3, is DSGVTQTPKHLITATGQRVTLRCSPRSGDLSVYWYQQSLDQGLQFLIQYYNGEERAKGNILERFSAQQFPDLHSELNLSSLELGDSALYFCANTREGTGELFFGEGSRLTVL.

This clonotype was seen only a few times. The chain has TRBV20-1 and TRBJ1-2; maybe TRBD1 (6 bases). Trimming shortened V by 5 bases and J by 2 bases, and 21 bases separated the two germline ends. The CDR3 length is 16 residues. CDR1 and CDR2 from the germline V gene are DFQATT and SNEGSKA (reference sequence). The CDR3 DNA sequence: TGCAGTGCTCACTCCCCCCCGGGGGGGGCAAACTATGGCTACACCTTC. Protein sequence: CSAHSPPGGANYGYTF.

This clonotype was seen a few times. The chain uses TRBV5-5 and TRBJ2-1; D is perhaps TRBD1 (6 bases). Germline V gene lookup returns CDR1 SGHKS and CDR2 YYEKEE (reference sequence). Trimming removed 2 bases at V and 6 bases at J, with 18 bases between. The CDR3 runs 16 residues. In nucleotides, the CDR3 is TGTGCCAGCAGCTTCCGACAGGCAGCTTGGGGCAATGAGCAGTTCTTC. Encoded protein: CASSFRQAAWGNEQFF.

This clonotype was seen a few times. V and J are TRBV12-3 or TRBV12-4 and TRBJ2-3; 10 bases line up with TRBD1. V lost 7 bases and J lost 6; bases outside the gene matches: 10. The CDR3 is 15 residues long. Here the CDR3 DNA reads TGTGCCAGCAAGAGACAGGGGGCTTATCTGGATACGCAGTATTTT. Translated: CASKRQGAYLDTQYF.

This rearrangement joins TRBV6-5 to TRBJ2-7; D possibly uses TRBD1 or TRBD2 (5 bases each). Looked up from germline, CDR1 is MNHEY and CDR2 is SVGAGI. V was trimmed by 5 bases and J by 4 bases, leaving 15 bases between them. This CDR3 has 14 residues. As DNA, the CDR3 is TGTGCCAGCAGTCGGAATTTTGAGGGGTACGAGCAGTACTTC. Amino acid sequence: CASSRNFEGYEQYF.

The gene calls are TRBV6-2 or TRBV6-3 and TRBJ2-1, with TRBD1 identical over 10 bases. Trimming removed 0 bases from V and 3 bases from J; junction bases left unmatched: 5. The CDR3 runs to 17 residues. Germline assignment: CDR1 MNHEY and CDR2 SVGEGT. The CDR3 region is CASSYSKGTGDYNEQFF. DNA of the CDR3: TGTGCCAGCAGTTACTCGAAAGGGACAGGGGACTACAATGAGCAGTTCTTC.

This chain's CDR3 is CASSLEALAGSYEQYF. In DNA form, the CDR3 reads TGTGCCAGCAGCTTAGAGGCGCTAGCGGGGAGCTACGAGCAGTACTTC. This chain uses TRBV13 with TRBJ2-7, with TRBD2 matching over 9 bases. Trimming cost V 1 base and J 3 bases; bases outside gene matches: 7. CDR3 length equals 16 residues. Germline V gives CDR1 PRHDT, CDR2 FYEKMQ (reference sequence).

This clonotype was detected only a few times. CDR3 sequence reads: CASSNSGGHSGANVLTF. For the CDR3, the DNA is TGTGCCAGCAGCAATAGCGGGGGGCACTCTGGGGCCAACGTCCTGACTTTC. This chain uses TRBV7-3 with TRBJ2-6; 10 nucleotides line up with TRBD2. The germline V gene encodes CDR1 SGHTA and CDR2 FQGTGA. The V segment lost 5 bases and the J segment 0 bases; nucleotides outside the gene matches: 4. This CDR3 has 17 residues.

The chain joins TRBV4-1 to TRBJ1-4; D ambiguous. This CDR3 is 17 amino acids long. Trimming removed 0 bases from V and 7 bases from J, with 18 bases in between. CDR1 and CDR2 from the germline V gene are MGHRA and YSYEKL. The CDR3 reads CASSQDLGPKAGEKLFF. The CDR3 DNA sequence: TGCGCCAGCAGCCAAGATCTAGGCCCTAAGGCGGGTGAAAAACTGTTTTTT.

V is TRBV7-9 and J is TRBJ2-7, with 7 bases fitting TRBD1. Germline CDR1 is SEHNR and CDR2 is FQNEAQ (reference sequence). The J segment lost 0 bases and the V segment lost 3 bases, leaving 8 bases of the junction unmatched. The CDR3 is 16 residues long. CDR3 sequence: CASSLGQSKSSYEQYF. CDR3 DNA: TGTGCCAGCAGCTTGGGACAGTCTAAGAGCTCCTACGAGCAGTACTTC. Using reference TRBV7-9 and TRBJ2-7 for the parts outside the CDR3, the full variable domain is DTGVSQNPRHKITKRGQNVTFRCDPISEHNRLYWYRQTLGQGPEFLTYFQNEAQLEKSRLLSDRFSAERPKGSFSTLEIQRTEQGDSAMYLCASSLGQSKSSYEQYFGPGTRLTVT.